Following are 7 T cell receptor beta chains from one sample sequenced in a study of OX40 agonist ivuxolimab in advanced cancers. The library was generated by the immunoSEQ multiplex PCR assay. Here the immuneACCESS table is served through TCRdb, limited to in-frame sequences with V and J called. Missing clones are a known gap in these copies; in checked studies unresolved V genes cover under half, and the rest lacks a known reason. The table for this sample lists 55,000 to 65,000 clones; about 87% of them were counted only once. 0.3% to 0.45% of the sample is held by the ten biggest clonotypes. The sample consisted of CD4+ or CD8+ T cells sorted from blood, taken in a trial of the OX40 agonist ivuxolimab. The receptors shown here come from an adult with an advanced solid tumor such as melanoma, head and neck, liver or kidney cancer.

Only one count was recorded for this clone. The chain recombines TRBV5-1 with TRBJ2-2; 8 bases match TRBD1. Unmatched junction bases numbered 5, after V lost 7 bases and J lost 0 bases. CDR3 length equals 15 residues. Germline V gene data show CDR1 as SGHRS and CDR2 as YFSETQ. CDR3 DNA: TGCGCCAGCGGACGGGGACAGGCGAACACCGGGGAGCTGTTTTTT. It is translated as CASGRGQANTGELFF.

CDR3 in DNA: TGTGCCAGCAGCTCATCGGGACTAGCGTTCGAGCAGTACTTC. The encoded protein is CASSSSGLAFEQYF. The chain uses TRBV28 and TRBJ2-7, with 10 bases aligning to TRBD2. V gave up 6 bases and J gave up 6 bases; unmatched junction bases: 8. This CDR3 has 14 residues. Germline CDR1 is MDHEN and CDR2 is SYDVKM.

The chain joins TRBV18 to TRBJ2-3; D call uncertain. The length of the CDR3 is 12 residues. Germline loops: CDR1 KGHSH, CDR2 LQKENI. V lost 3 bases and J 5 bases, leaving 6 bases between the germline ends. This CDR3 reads CASSPYLDTQYF. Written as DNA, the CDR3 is TGTGCCAGCTCACCGTACTTAGATACGCAGTATTTT.

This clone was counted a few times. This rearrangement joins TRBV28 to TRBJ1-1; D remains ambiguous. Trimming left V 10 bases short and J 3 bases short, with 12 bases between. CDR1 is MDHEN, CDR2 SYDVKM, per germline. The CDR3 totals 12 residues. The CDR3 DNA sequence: TGTGCCACCTATATCGGTTACACTGAAGCTTTCTTT. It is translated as CATYIGYTEAFF. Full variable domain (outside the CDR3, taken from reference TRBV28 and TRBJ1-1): DVKVTQSSRYLVKRTGEKVFLECVQDMDHENMFWYRQDPGLGLRLIYFSYDVKMKEKGDIPEGYSVSREKKERFSLILESASTNQTSMYLCATYIGYTEAFFGQGTRLTVV.

CDR3 in DNA: TGTGCCATCAGTGGTTCGCTGGCGGGGGGAACCAATGAGCAGTTCTTC. Protein product: CAISGSLAGGTNEQFF. The chain combines TRBV10-3 with TRBJ2-1; TRBD2 aligns across 8 bases. Germline-derived CDR1 and CDR2 are ENHRY and SYGVKD. CDR3 length equals 16 residues. With 4 bases clipped from V and 6 bases from J, the junction kept 11 bases outside the gene matches.

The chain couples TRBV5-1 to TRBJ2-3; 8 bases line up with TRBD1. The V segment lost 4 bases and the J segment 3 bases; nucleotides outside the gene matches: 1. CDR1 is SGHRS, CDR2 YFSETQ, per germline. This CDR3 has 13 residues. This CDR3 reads CASSGQGTDTQYF. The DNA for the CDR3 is TGCGCCAGCAGCGGACAGGGAACAGATACGCAGTATTTT.

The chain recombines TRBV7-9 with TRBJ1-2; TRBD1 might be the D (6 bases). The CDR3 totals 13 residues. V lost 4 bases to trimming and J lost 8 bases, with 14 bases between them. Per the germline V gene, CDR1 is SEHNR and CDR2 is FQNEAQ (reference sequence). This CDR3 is CASSSGEVKGYTF. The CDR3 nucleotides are TGTGCCAGCAGCTCAGGGGAAGTGAAAGGCTACACCTTC.